Presented here are 25 T cell receptor beta chains from one specimen sequenced in a study of blood T cell repertoires in COVID-19 (TCRdb year 2020). The method behind the library was the immunoSEQ multiplex PCR assay. In its TCRdb copy, this immuneACCESS table keeps in-frame sequences only and misses some clones. Where compared with another copy, unresolved V genes explain less than half of these, and the others have no known cause. This sample lists 60,000 to 80,000 clones; 88% were detected once. The ten largest clones represent around 3.6% of the sample. Sequencing was done on a sample of peripheral blood. The source of these receptors is a human donor in a cohort sampled during active COVID-19.

This clone was seen a single time. The rearrangement uses TRBV23-1 and TRBJ1-1; weak D call: TRBD1 (6 bases). TRBV23-1 is an ORF, and what it does is uncertain. The CDR3 covers 18 residues. Trimming stripped 10 bases from V and 1 base from J, with 28 bases between. The DNA of the CDR3 is TGCGCCACCTCTATGAGGGGGGGCCGGGATTATGCGAACACTGAAGCTTTCTTT. Translated: CATSMRGGRDYANTEAFF.

This chain links TRBV7-2 with TRBJ2-2, with 8 bases fitting TRBD1. V shed 5 bases and J 6 bases; nucleotides not matched to a gene: 14. The CDR3 loop spans 17 amino acids. In germline, CDR1 is SGHTA, CDR2 FQGNSA. CDR3 DNA sequence: TGTGCCAGCAGCAATTTTTATAAGGACAGGGAACCCGGGGAGCTGTTTTTT. Protein sequence: CASSNFYKDREPGELFF.

CDR3 sequence reads: CASSEEDNEQFF. The CDR3 nucleotides are TGTGCCAGCAGTGAGGAGGACAATGAGCAGTTCTTC. This chain connects TRBV2 to TRBJ2-1, with D possibly matching TRBD2 (5 bases). Trimming removed 3 bases at V and 5 bases at J, with 5 bases between. Germline V gene sequence: CDR1 SNHLY, CDR2 FYNNEI. CDR3 length: 12 amino acids.

The chain carries TRBV7-8 and TRBJ2-1; 8 bases align to TRBD2. The CDR3 covers 15 residues. Germline V gene lookup returns CDR1 SGHVS and CDR2 FQNEAQ. The ends lost 3 bases at V and 9 bases at J; junction bases unmatched: 10. The CDR3 spells CASSFPRTSYGEQFF. CDR3 nucleotides: TGTGCCAGCAGCTTCCCCCGGACTAGCTACGGTGAGCAGTTCTTC.

This clone was seen only once. The chain links TRBV4-1 to TRBJ1-2; D possibly corresponds to TRBD1 (5 bases). V lost 1 base to trimming and J lost 1 base, with 16 bases between them. The CDR3 runs 17 residues. The germline V gene encodes CDR1 MGHRA and CDR2 YSYEKL. The CDR3 sequence is CASSQASPGGVNYGYTF. The CDR3 DNA reads TGCGCCAGCAGCCAAGCCTCCCCGGGAGGGGTTAACTATGGCTACACCTTC.

The rearrangement links TRBV5-1 to TRBJ2-7; 8 bases are a match to TRBD2. V was pared by 2 bases and J by 6 bases, with 10 bases of the junction left unmatched. Germline V gene lookup returns CDR1 SGHRS and CDR2 YFSETQ. CDR3 size: 15 residues. The CDR3 spells CASSFTSGGGGEQYF. CDR3 nucleotides: TGCGCCAGCAGCTTCACTAGCGGAGGGGGGGGCGAGCAGTACTTC. The entire variable domain, with the rest obtained from reference TRBV5-1 and TRBJ2-7, is as follows: KAGVTQTPRYLIKTRGQQVTLSCSPISGHRSVSWYQQTPGQGLQFLFEYFSETQRNKGNFPGRFSGRQFSNSRSEMNVSTLELGDSALYLCASSFTSGGGGEQYFGPGTRLTVT.

The V gene is TRBV27, the J gene TRBJ2-3; 7 nucleotides match TRBD2. J lost 5 bases, V lost 5 bases, and 1 base had no gene match. The CDR3 consists of 12 residues. Germline V gene sequence: CDR1 MNHEY, CDR2 SMNVEV (reference sequence). The CDR3 sequence: CASSPGGDTQYF. CDR3 DNA: TGTGCCAGCAGTCCGGGGGGAGATACGCAGTATTTT.

V is TRBV3-1 (or the pseudogene TRBV3-2) and J is TRBJ1-3; D ambiguous. The CDR3 sequence is 15 residues long. Germline V lookup: CDR1 LGHDT, CDR2 YNNKEL (reference sequence). Trimming took 2 bases from V and 0 from J, leaving 8 bases between them. CDR3 amino acids: CASSQPASSGNTIYF. The CDR3 nucleotides are TGTGCCAGCAGCCAACCCGCGAGCTCTGGAAACACCATATATTTT.

The chain carries TRBV7-2 and TRBJ1-5; D uncertain. V dropped 1 base and J dropped 6 bases, with 7 bases sitting between them. The germline CDR1 and CDR2 sequences are SGHTA and FQGNSA. The CDR3 consists of 13 residues. Here the CDR3 reads CASSLEVGQPQHF. CDR3 coding DNA: TGTGCCAGCAGCTTAGAAGTCGGTCAGCCCCAGCATTTT. The whole variable domain, filled in from reference TRBV7-2 and TRBJ1-5, reads GAGVSQSPSNKVTEKGKDVELRCDPISGHTALYWYRQSLGQGLEFLIYFQGNSAPDKSGLPSDRFSAERTGGSVSTLTIQRTQQEDSAVYLCASSLEVGQPQHFGDGTRLSIL.

The V and J genes are TRBV6-2 or TRBV6-3 and TRBJ2-6; D uncertain. This CDR3 is 16 amino acids long. The ends were cut back, 4 bases at V and 10 bases at J, with 20 bases in the middle. Germline-derived CDR1 and CDR2 are MNHEY and SVGEGT. The CDR3 loop is CASSSPNPASFNVLTF. CDR3 nucleotides: TGTGCCAGCAGTTCTCCTAATCCCGCGTCCTTTAACGTCCTGACTTTC.

The chain is built from TRBV6-2 or TRBV6-3 and TRBJ1-1, with 9 bases that match TRBD1. The germline V gene encodes CDR1 MNHEY and CDR2 SVGEGT. The CDR3 is 14 residues long. The V and J ends lost 2 bases and 5 bases, in that order; junction bases with no gene match: 3. In DNA, the CDR3 is TGTGCCAGCAGTTACGGACAGGGGAGGACTGAAGCTTTCTTT. This gives the protein CASSYGQGRTEAFF.

The chain employs TRBV10-1 and TRBJ2-6, with D perhaps matching TRBD1 (6 bases). CDR1 is WNHNN and CDR2 is SYGVQD in the germline V gene (reference sequence). The CDR3 extends over 14 amino acids. The ends were cut back, 5 bases at V and 9 bases at J, with 14 bases in the middle. The chain's CDR3 is CASSRYRDDNVLTF. CDR3 nucleotide sequence: TGCGCCAGCAGTCGGTACAGGGATGACAACGTCCTGACTTTC.

In nucleotides, the CDR3 is TGTGCCAGCAGCTGGGGGGGCATGGCTTTCTTT. This encodes CASSWGGMAFF. This chain links TRBV7-8 with TRBJ1-1, with D tentatively TRBD1 (6 bases). Germline CDR1 and CDR2: SGHVS and FQNEAQ. V lost 4 bases and J 11 bases, leaving 11 bases between the germline ends. The CDR3 contains 11 residues.

This sequence joins TRBV7-8 and TRBJ2-7; 11 nucleotides align to TRBD1. V trimming: 5 bases; J trimming: 2 bases; junction bases outside the gene matches: 5. Germline assignment: CDR1 SGHVS and CDR2 FQNEAQ. The CDR3 sequence is 15 residues long. The CDR3 DNA reads TGTGCCAGCAGCCCGGGGACAGGGGGAACCTACGAGCAGTACTTC. Translating gives CASSPGTGGTYEQYF.

This chain links TRBV11-2 with TRBJ1-3; D is possibly TRBD1 (5 bases). The CDR3 loop spans 19 amino acids. Germline assignment: CDR1 SGHAT and CDR2 FQNNGV. Trimming shortened V by 6 bases and J by 1 base, and 25 bases separated the two germline ends. This CDR3 is CASSRARFDGGISGNTIYF. The CDR3 DNA is TGTGCCAGCAGTCGGGCTCGGTTTGACGGGGGGATTTCTGGAAACACCATATATTTT.

This chain joins TRBV7-2 and TRBJ1-1; the D is unclear. Trimming stripped 2 bases from V and 1 base from J, with 5 bases between. This CDR3 is built from 13 residues. Germline assignment: CDR1 SGHTA and CDR2 FQGNSA. In DNA, the CDR3 is TGTGCCAGCAGCTTACGGGGGAACACTGAAGCTTTCTTT. Translation: CASSLRGNTEAFF.

The chain joins TRBV5-8 to TRBJ2-7, with 7 bases lining up with TRBD2. V dropped 4 bases and J dropped 6; count of bases not matched to a gene: 10. This CDR3 comprises 14 residues. Germline loops: CDR1 SGHTS, CDR2 YDEGEE. This CDR3 is CASSIRTRLFEQYF. CDR3 coding DNA: TGTGCCAGCAGCATAAGGACTAGACTGTTCGAGCAGTACTTC. Full variable domain (outside the CDR3, taken from reference TRBV5-8 and TRBJ2-7): EAGVTQSPTHLIKTRGQQATLRCSPISGHTSVYWYQQALGLGLQFLLWYDEGEERNRGNFPPRFSGRQFPNYSSELNVNALELEDSALYLCASSIRTRLFEQYFGPGTRLTVT.

This chain joins TRBV28 and TRBJ1-5, with D possibly matching TRBD1 (6 bases). V was pared by 4 bases and J by 0 bases, with 16 bases between. Germline lookup yields CDR1 MDHEN and CDR2 SYDVKM. There are 17 residues in the CDR3. CDR3 DNA: TGTGCCAGCAGTTACTTGCTTGGACAGATTAGCAATCAGCCCCAGCATTTT. Translated, it gives CASSYLLGQISNQPQHF.

The rearrangement joins TRBV9 to TRBJ1-1; perhaps TRBD1 as D (5 bases). CDR1 and CDR2 from the germline V gene are SGDLS and YYNGEE. Trimming took 6 bases from V and 1 from J, leaving 13 bases between them. The CDR3 is 14 amino acids. CDR3 bases: TGTGCCAGCACCCTATCGACAGCGAACACTGAAGCTTTCTTT. Translated: CASTLSTANTEAFF.

V usage is TRBV13 and J usage is TRBJ2-7, with D perhaps TRBD2 (6 bases). The CDR3 loop spans 14 amino acids. V shed 0 bases and J shed 5 bases, with 11 bases lying between them. CDR1 PRHDT and CDR2 FYEKMQ come from the germline V gene (reference sequence). CDR3 residues: CASSLGGSGDEQYF. CDR3 in DNA: TGTGCCAGCAGCTTAGGCGGGAGCGGAGACGAGCAGTACTTC.

This chain uses TRBV2 with TRBJ2-3; 9 bases align to TRBD1. The CDR3 is 15 residues long. The germline gives CDR1 SNHLY, CDR2 FYNNEI. V shed 2 bases, J shed 4 bases, and the junction held 4 bases outside the gene matches. CDR3 sequence: CASSESGDRADTQYF. CDR3 DNA sequence: TGTGCCAGCAGTGAAAGCGGGGACAGGGCAGATACGCAGTATTTT.

V and J are TRBV30 and TRBJ1-1; D unclear. The germline V gene encodes CDR1 GTSNPN and CDR2 SVGIG (reference sequence). The CDR3 totals 17 residues. V was pared by 3 bases and J by 0 bases, with 20 bases between. CDR3 in amino acids: CAWSPLDILSLNTEAFF. CDR3 sequence (DNA): TGTGCCTGGAGCCCCCTCGACATCCTAAGCCTGAACACTGAAGCTTTCTTT.

This rearrangement joins TRBV29-1 to TRBJ1-1; 10 nucleotides agree with TRBD1. The CDR3 loop spans 14 amino acids. Germline CDR1 reads SQVTM; CDR2 reads ANQGSEA. Unmatched junction bases numbered 1, after V lost 3 bases and J lost 0 bases. This CDR3 is CSVEGTGVNTEAFF. The CDR3, as DNA: TGCAGCGTTGAGGGGACAGGGGTGAACACTGAAGCTTTCTTT. The entire variable domain, with the rest obtained from reference TRBV29-1 and TRBJ1-1, is as follows: SAVISQKPSRDICQRGTSLTIQCQVDSQVTMMFWYRQQPGQSLTLIATANQGSEATYESGFVIDKFPISRPNLTFSTLTVSNMSPEDSSIYLCSVEGTGVNTEAFFGQGTRLTVV.

The J gene is TRBJ1-1, the V gene TRBV7-9, with a tentative D call TRBD1 (5 bases). Between the trimmed V and J ends, which lost 5 bases and 9 bases, there was a span of 16 bases. Germline V gene lookup returns CDR1 SEHNR and CDR2 FQNEAQ (reference sequence). The CDR3 loop spans 13 amino acids. CDR3 sequence: CASSLEDRRKAFF. The CDR3, as DNA: TGTGCCAGCAGCCTCGAAGACAGAAGAAAAGCTTTCTTT.

This clone turned up a few times. The chain has TRBV4-1 and TRBJ2-7, with D possibly matching TRBD1 (5 bases). The V gene lost 3 bases and the J gene lost 2 bases, with 11 bases spanning the gap. Germline CDR1 MGHRA, CDR2 YSYEKL. CDR3 length: 14 residues. CDR3 coding DNA: TGCGCCAGCAGCCAGGGCCAGGGCGCCTACGAGCAGTACTTC. Amino acid sequence: CASSQGQGAYEQYF.